The 14 T cell receptor beta chains below come from one sample, sequenced in a study of T cell repertoires in cytomegalovirus infection. TCRdb redid the calling of the reads with MiXCR, one entry per CDR3 protein. This table holds 300,000 to 400,000 distinct CDR3 sequences, less than 20% found once. The sequenced sample was PBMCs. These receptors were collected from a human donor in good health (CMV status not recorded). Some clones in this sample may be carry-over from other donors' samples.

This clonotype was detected a few times. The J gene is TRBJ1-2, the V gene TRBV5-1, with D possibly being TRBD1 (5 bases). CDR3 length: 16 amino acids. Germline V gives CDR1 SGHRS, CDR2 YFSETQ. The V and J ends lost 4 bases and 0 bases respectively, with 16 bases between them. CDR3 DNA: TGCGCCAGCAGCCCGTCGGCGGGGCCAGCTAACTATGGCTACACCTTC. Protein: CASSPSAGPANYGYTF.

V usage is TRBV5-1 and J usage is TRBJ1-6; no clear D gene. The V end was cut by 0 bases, the J end by 9 bases, with 19 bases between. The CDR3 is 17 amino acids. The germline V gene encodes CDR1 SGHRS and CDR2 YFSETQ. CDR3 sequence reads: CASSLGGGGPSASPLHF. CDR3 coding DNA: TGCGCCAGCAGCTTGGGCGGCGGAGGCCCTTCGGCTTCACCCCTCCACTTT.

This clonotype was picked up many times. The chain uses TRBV4-1 and TRBJ1-1; D is undetermined. CDR1 and CDR2 from the germline V gene are MGHRA and YSYEKL. The CDR3 contains 14 residues. The germline V and J ends were trimmed by 3 bases and 1 base, with 9 bases remaining between them. Written as DNA, the CDR3 is TGCGCCAGCAGCCAGGTAGGAAGGAACACTGAAGCTTTCTTT. Translation: CASSQVGRNTEAFF.

Of note for this clonotype: With a much larger clone just one base away, this may be a read error. The chain couples TRBV20-1 to TRBJ2-3, with D maybe TRBD2 (6 bases). Germline V gene sequence: CDR1 DFQATT, CDR2 SNEGSKA (reference sequence). This CDR3 has 15 residues. CDR3 loop: CNASKASALIYTQYF. In DNA form, the CDR3 reads TGCAATGCTAGTAAGGCTAGCGCTCTCATTTATACGCAGTATTTT.

In this sample, this clonotype turned up many times. V usage is TRBV7-2 and J usage is TRBJ2-7; 9 bases match TRBD2. This CDR3 contains 17 residues. The germline CDR1 and CDR2 sequences are SGHTA and FQGNSA. J gave up 4 bases and V 3 bases, and 13 bases lay outside the gene matches. The CDR3 reads CASSFSAGAGGGYEQYF. In DNA form, the CDR3 reads TGTGCCAGCAGCTTCAGCGCTGGGGCGGGAGGGGGTTACGAGCAGTACTTC.

V usage is TRBV2 and J usage is TRBJ2-7; a weak D match, TRBD1 (6 bases). V dropped 4 bases and J dropped 5 bases, with 9 bases sitting between them. The V gene's germline CDR1 is SNHLY and CDR2 FYNNEI. The CDR3 contains 12 residues. The CDR3 region is CASSVGGDEQYF. CDR3 bases: TGTGCCAGCAGTGTAGGGGGTGACGAGCAGTACTTC.

This clonotype was seen just once. The chain couples TRBV19 to TRBJ1-5; tentatively, D is TRBD1 (5 bases). Trimming left V 9 bases short and J 9 bases short, with 30 bases between. The germline gives CDR1 LNHDA, CDR2 SQIVND (reference sequence). The CDR3 sequence is 17 residues long. The DNA of the CDR3 is TGTGCCAGCTCAATCCGGATATCGGCGGGGCAGGAATGGCCCCAGCATTTT. Encoded protein: CASSIRISAGQEWPQHF.

This clonotype has more than one count but fewer than ten. The genes are TRBV6-2 or TRBV6-3 and TRBJ1-1, with D possibly TRBD1 on 5 matching bases. V was shortened by 0 bases and J by 5 bases, with 7 bases between the two germline ends. From germline, CDR1 is MNHEY and CDR2 SVGEGT. This CDR3 comprises 13 residues. CDR3 amino acids: CASSYSTETEAFF. CDR3 in DNA: TGTGCCAGCAGTTACTCGACAGAAACTGAAGCTTTCTTT.

This clonotype was picked up many times. The V and J genes are TRBV12-3 or TRBV12-4 and TRBJ1-2; D ambiguous. Trimming stripped 3 bases from V and 8 bases from J, with 7 bases between. This CDR3 has 11 amino acids. CDR3 sequence (DNA): TGTGCCAGCAGTTTGAGGGAAGGCTACACCTTC. This translates into CASSLREGYTF.

The chain is built from TRBV18 and TRBJ1-5, with D perhaps matching TRBD1 (5 bases). CDR1 KGHSH and CDR2 LQKENI come from the germline V gene. The CDR3 length is 14 residues. With 4 bases removed from V and 5 bases from J, the gap between germline ends came to 12 bases. CDR3: CASSQQVSDQPQHF. The CDR3 DNA sequence: TGTGCCAGCTCACAACAGGTTTCGGATCAGCCCCAGCATTTT.

This clonotype was found a few times. CDR3 sequence reads: CAIRAEPYEQYF. The CDR3 DNA is TGTGCCATCAGGGCAGAACCCTACGAGCAGTACTTC. V usage is TRBV10-3 and J usage is TRBJ2-7; the D is unclear. This CDR3 spans 12 amino acids. CDR1 is ENHRY, CDR2 SYGVKD, per germline. V was shortened by 6 bases and J by 2 bases, with 8 bases between the two germline ends.

This chain connects TRBV4-1 to TRBJ1-6; D gene ambiguous. Germline CDR1 reads MGHRA; CDR2 reads YSYEKL. V lost 2 bases and J 6 bases, leaving 14 bases between the germline ends. This CDR3 is built from 16 residues. The CDR3: CASSQLPGLSNSPLHF. DNA of the CDR3: TGCGCCAGCAGCCAACTACCGGGCCTTTCTAATTCACCCCTCCACTTT.

This clonotype has a handful of counts. The chain joins TRBV10-3 to TRBJ2-1, with D possibly TRBD2 on 6 matching bases. The V and J ends lost 0 bases and 3 bases respectively, with 9 bases between them. The CDR3 spans 15 residues. Germline V CDR1 and CDR2: ENHRY, SYGVKD. The CDR3 sequence: CAISESVGGYNEQFF. CDR3 coding DNA: TGTGCCATCAGTGAGTCGGTCGGGGGCTACAATGAGCAGTTCTTC.

This chain links TRBV5-6 with TRBJ2-7; the D gene is possibly TRBD2 (7 bases). V gave up 3 bases and J gave up 2 bases, with 15 bases separating them. The CDR3 loop spans 15 amino acids. Germline CDR1 reads SGHDT; CDR2 reads YYEEEE. The DNA for the CDR3 is TGTGCCAGCAGCTACGGCGCGGGGGCAACCTACGAGCAGTACTTC. Translating gives CASSYGAGATYEQYF.